These T cell receptor beta chains were read from a single sample in a study of response to subunit inactivated influenza vaccine. From the RT-PCR reads, TCRdb called clonotypes with MiXCR, one entry per CDR3 protein. The data show around 580,000 distinct CDR3 sequences, less than 15% seen once. Sequenced here: PBMCs from blood, sampled roughly 13 days after vaccination. These receptors all come from a man in his fifties or sixties who received an inactivated influenza vaccine. CDR3s include the opening cysteine and the closing phenylalanine or tryptophan. The order of the fields is CDR3 protein, V gene, J gene.

CASSQTDSRWEEKLFF,TRBV4-1,TRBJ1-4
CASSPGRVQPREPQHF,TRBV10-2,TRBJ1-5
CASSIVPGMDGYTF,TRBV19,TRBJ1-2
CASSLELAGGPDTQYF,TRBV5-1,TRBJ2-3
CASNKLAFQETQYF,TRBV28,TRBJ2-5
CASSGYDRISYEQYF,TRBV2,TRBJ2-7
CASSLGTTSGRSAGELFF,TRBV5-4,TRBJ2-2
CSVEMRLAGQAEQFF,TRBV29-1,TRBJ2-1
CASSGDRDEQFF,TRBV10-2,TRBJ2-1
CASSPISMRLAGEGEQFF,TRBV5-1,TRBJ2-1
CSAGLSGRAGNEQFF,TRBV20-1,TRBJ2-1
CASSPSVEDTQYF,TRBV7-6,TRBJ2-3
CSVGGQGKEPRFF,TRBV29-1,TRBJ2-1
CASSLSGSVGTRKETQYF,TRBV28,TRBJ2-5
CASSLYPTGELFF,TRBV27,TRBJ2-2
CASSLSGGRSYETQYF,TRBV7-8,TRBJ2-5
CASSEDRDRSYEQYF,TRBV5-1,TRBJ2-7
CAWSINVGGEQYF,TRBV30,TRBJ2-7
CATRRGAGVWEQFF,TRBV15,TRBJ2-1
CASSLGGRPRYEQYF,TRBV7-9,TRBJ2-7
CASSPGTSGRASVGELFF,TRBV12-3/TRBV12-4,TRBJ2-2
CASSLDTHRDFSFF,TRBV7-9,TRBJ2-1
CAIRMGLGTETQYF,TRBV10-3,TRBJ2-5
CASSLVRGTIADTQYF,TRBV12-3/TRBV12-4,TRBJ2-3
CASSARWGRSTEAFF,TRBV7-2,TRBJ1-1
CSARSPSGGAGEQYF,TRBV20-1,TRBJ2-7
CASGFREKLFF,TRBV28,TRBJ1-4
CASRGTSGVTQYF,TRBV7-2,TRBJ2-3